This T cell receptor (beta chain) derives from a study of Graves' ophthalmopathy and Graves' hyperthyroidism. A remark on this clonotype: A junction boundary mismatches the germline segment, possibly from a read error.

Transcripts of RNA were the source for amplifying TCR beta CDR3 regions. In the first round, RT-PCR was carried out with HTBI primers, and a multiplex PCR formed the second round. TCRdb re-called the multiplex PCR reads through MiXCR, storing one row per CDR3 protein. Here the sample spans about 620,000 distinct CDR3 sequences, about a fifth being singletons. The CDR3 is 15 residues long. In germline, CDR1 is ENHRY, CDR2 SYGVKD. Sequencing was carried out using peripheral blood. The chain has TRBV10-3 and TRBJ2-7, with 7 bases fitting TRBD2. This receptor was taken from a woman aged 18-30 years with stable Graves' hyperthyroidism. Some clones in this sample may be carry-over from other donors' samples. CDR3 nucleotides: TGTGCCATCAGAGCTCTAGCGGTGGGAACCTACGATCAGTACTTC. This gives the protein CAIRALAVGTYDQYF.